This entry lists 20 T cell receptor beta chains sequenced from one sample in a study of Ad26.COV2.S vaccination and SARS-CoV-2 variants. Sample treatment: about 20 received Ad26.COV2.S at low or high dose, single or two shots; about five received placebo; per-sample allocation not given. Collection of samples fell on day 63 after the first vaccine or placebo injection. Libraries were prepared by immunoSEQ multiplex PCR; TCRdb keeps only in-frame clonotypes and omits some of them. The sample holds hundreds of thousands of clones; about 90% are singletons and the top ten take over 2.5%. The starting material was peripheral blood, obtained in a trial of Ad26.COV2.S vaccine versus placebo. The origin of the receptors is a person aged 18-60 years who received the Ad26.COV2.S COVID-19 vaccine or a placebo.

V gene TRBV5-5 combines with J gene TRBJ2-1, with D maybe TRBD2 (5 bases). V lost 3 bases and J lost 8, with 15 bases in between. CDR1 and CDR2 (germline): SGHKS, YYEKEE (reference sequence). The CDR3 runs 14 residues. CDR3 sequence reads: CASSWEPLADEQFF. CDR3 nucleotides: TGTGCCAGCAGCTGGGAGCCCTTGGCCGATGAGCAGTTCTTC.

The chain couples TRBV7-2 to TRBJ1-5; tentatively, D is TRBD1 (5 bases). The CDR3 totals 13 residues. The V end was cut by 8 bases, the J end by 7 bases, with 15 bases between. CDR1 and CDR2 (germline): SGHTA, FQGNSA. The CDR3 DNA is TGTGCCAGCGCCCCAGGGATACGACAGCCCCAGCATTTT. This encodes CASAPGIRQPQHF.

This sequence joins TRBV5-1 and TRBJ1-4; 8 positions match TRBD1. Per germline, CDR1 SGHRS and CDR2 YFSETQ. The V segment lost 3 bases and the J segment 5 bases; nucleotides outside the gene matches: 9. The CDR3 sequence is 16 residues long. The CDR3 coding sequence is TGCGCCAGCAGCTCTAATCCGACAGGGGAAAATGAAAAACTGTTTTTT. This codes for CASSSNPTGENEKLFF. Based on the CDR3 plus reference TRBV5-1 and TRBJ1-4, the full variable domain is KAGVTQTPRYLIKTRGQQVTLSCSPISGHRSVSWYQQTPGQGLQFLFEYFSETQRNKGNFPGRFSGRQFSNSRSEMNVSTLELGDSALYLCASSSNPTGENEKLFFGSGTQLSVL.

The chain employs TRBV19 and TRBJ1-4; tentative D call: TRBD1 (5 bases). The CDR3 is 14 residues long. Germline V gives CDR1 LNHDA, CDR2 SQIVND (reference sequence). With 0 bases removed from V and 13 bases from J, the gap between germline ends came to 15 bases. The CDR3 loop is CASSIDLPTGGLFF. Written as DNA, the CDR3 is TGTGCCAGTAGTATAGATCTACCTACAGGTGGACTGTTTTTT. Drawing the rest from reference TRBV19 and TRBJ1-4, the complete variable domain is DGGITQSPKYLFRKEGQNVTLSCEQNLNHDAMYWYRQDPGQGLRLIYYSQIVNDFQKGDIAEGYSVSREKKESFPLTVTSAQKNPTAFYLCASSIDLPTGGLFFGSGTQLSVL.

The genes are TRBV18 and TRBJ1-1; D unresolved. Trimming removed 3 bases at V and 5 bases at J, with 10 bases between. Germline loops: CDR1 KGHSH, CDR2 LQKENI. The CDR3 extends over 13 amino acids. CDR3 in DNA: TGTGCCAGCTCACCCCGCACGGAGACTGAAGCTTTCTTT. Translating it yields CASSPRTETEAFF.

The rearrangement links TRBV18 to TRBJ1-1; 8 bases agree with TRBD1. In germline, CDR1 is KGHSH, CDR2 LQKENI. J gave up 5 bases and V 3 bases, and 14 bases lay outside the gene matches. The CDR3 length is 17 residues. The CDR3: CASSPTSGGGKGTEAFF. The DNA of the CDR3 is TGTGCCAGCTCACCGACATCAGGGGGCGGTAAGGGGACTGAAGCTTTCTTT.

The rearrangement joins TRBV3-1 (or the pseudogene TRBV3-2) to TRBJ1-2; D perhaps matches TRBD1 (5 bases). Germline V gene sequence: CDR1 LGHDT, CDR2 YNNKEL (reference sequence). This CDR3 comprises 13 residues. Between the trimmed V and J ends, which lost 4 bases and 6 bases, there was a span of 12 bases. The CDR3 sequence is CASSLRVGHGYTF. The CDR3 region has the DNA TGTGCCAGCAGCCTAAGGGTGGGGCATGGCTACACCTTC.

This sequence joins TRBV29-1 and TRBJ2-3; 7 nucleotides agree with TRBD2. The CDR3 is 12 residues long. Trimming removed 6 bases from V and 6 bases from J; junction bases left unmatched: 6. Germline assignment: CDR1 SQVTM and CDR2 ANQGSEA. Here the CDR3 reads CSVATSPDTQYF. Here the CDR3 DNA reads TGCAGCGTAGCGACTAGCCCCGATACGCAGTATTTT.

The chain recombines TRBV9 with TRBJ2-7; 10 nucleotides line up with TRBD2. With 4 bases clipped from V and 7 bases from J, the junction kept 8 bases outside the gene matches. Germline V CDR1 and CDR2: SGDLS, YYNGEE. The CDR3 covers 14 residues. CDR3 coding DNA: TGTGCCAGCAGCACCGGGAGCGGGGGGGGTGAGCAGTACTTC. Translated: CASSTGSGGGEQYF.

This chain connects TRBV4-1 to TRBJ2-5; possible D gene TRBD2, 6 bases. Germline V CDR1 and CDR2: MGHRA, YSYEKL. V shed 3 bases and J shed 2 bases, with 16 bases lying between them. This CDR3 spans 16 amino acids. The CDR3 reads CASSHTWGGAQETQYF. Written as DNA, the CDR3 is TGCGCCAGCAGCCACACCTGGGGCGGGGCACAAGAGACCCAGTACTTC.

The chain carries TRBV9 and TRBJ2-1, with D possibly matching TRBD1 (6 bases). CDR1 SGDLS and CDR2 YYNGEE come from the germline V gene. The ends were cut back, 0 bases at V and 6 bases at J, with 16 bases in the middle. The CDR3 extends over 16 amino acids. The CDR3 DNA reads TGTGCCAGCAGCGTAGCAGGACAGTGGTGGGGCAATGAGCAGTTCTTC. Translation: CASSVAGQWWGNEQFF.

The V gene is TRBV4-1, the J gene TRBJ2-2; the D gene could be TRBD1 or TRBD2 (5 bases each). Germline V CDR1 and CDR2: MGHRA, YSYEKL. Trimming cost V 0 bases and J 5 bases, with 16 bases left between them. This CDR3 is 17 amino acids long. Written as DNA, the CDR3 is TGCGCCAGCAGCCAAGAGGCCGGGACCCAAAGGACCGGGGAGCTGTTTTTT. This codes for CASSQEAGTQRTGELFF.

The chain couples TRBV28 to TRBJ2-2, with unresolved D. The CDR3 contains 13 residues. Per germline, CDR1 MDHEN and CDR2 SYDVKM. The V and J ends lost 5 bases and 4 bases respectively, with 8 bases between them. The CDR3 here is CASSLLGTGELFF. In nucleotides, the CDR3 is TGTGCCAGCAGTCTCCTAGGCACCGGGGAGCTGTTTTTT. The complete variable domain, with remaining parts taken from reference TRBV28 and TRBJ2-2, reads DVKVTQSSRYLVKRTGEKVFLECVQDMDHENMFWYRQDPGLGLRLIYFSYDVKMKEKGDIPEGYSVSREKKERFSLILESASTNQTSMYLCASSLLGTGELFFGEGSRLTVL.

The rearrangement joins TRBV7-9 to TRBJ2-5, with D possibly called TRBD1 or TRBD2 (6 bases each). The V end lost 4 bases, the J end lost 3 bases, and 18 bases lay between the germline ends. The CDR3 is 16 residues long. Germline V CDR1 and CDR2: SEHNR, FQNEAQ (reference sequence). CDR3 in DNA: TGTGCCAGCAGCTCGGGGGCCAGTGGACCTAAAGAGACCCAGTACTTC. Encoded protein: CASSSGASGPKETQYF.

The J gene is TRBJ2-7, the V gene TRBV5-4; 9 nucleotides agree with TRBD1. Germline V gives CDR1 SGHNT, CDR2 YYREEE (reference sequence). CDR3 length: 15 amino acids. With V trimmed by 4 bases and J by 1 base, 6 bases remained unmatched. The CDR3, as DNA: TGTGCCAGCAGCAGAGGACAGGGGCTTTCCTACGAGCAGTACTTC. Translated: CASSRGQGLSYEQYF.

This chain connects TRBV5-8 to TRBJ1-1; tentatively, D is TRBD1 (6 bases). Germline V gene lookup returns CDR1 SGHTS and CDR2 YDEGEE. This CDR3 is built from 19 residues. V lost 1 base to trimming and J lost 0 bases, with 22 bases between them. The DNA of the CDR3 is TGTGCCAGCAGCTTGCCCCCTCAGGGGTTGGTGTATATGAACACTGAAGCTTTCTTT. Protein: CASSLPPQGLVYMNTEAFF.

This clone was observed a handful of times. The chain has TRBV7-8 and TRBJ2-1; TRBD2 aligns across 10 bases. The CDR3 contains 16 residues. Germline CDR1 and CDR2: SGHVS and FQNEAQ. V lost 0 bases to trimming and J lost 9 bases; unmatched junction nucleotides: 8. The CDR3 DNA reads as TGTGCCAGCAGCTTAGCGAGGGCTAGCGGGAGAGGTGAGCAGTTCTTC. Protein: CASSLARASGRGEQFF. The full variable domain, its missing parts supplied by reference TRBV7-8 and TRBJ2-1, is GAGVSQSPRYKVAKRGQDVALRCDPISGHVSLFWYQQALGQGPEFLTYFQNEAQLDKSGLPSDRFFAERPEGSVSTLKIQRTQQEDSAVYLCASSLARASGRGEQFFGPGTRLTVL.

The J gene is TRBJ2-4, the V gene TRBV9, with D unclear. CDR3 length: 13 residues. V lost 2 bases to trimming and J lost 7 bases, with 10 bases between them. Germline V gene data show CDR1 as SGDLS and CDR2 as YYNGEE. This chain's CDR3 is CASSVPGRNIQYF. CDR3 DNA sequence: TGTGCCAGCAGCGTCCCGGGTCGGAACATTCAGTACTTC.

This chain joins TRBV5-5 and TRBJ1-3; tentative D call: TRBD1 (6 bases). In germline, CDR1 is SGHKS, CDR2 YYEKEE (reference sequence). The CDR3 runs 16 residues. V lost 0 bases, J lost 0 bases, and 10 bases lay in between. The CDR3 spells CASSLAGGRSGNTIYF. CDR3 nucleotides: TGTGCCAGCAGCTTGGCTGGGGGCCGCTCTGGAAACACCATATATTTT.

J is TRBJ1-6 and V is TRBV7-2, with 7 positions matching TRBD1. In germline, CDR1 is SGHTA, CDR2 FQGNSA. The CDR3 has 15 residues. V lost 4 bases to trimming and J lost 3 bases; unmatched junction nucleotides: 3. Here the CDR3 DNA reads TGTGCCAGCAGCTCCGGGACAGTCTATAATTCACCCCTCCACTTT. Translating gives CASSSGTVYNSPLHF.